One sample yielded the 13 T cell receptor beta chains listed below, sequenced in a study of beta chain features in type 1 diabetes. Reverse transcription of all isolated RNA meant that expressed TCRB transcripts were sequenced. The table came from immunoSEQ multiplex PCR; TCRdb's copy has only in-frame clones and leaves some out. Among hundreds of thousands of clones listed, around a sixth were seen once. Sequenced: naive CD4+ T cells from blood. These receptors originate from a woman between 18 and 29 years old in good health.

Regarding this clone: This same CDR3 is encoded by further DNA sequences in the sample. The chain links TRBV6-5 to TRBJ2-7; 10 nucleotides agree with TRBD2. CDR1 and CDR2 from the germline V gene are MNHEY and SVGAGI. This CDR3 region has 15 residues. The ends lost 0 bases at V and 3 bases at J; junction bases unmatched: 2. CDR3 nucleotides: TGTGCCAGCAGTTACTCCGCTAGCGGGAGCTACGAGCAGTACTTC. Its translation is CASSYSASGSYEQYF.

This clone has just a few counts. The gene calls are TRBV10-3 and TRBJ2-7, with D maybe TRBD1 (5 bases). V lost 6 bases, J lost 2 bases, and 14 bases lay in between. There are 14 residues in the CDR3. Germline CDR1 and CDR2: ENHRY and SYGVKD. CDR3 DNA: TGTGCCATCAGCCCTCAGGGCGGAACCTACGAGCAGTACTTC. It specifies CAISPQGGTYEQYF.

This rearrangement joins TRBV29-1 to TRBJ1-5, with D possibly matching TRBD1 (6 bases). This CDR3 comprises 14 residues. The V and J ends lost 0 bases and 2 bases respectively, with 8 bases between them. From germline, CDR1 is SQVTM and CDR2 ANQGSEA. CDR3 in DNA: TGCAGCGTTGAAGAGGGGGGCGGCAATCAGCCCCAGCATTTT. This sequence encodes CSVEEGGGNQPQHF.

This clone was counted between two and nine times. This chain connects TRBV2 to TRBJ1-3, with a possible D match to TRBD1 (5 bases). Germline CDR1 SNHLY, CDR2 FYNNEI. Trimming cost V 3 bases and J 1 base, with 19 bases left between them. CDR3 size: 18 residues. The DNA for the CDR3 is TGTGCCAGCAGTGAGCGGGGGGGGACCACAGGATCTGGAAACACCATATATTTT. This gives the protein CASSERGGTTGSGNTIYF.

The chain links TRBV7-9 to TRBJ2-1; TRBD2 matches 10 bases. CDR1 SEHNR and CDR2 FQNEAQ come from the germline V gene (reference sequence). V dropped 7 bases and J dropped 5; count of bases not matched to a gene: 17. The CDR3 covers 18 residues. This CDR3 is CASTHGLAANWEDNEQFF. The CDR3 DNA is TGTGCCAGCACCCATGGACTAGCGGCTAACTGGGAGGACAATGAGCAGTTCTTC.

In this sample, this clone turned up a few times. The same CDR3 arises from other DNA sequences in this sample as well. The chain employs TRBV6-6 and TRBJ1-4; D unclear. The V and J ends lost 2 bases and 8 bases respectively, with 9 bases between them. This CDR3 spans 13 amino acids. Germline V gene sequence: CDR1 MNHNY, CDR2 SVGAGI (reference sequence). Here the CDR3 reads CASSYRGSEKLFF. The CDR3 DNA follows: TGTGCCAGCAGTTACCGTGGGAGCGAAAAACTGTTTTTT.

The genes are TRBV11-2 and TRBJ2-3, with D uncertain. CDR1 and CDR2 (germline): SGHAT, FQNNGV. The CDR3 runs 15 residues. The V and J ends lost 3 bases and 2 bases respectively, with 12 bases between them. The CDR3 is CASSFKLLDTDTQYF. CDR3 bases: TGTGCCAGCAGCTTTAAACTCCTGGACACAGATACGCAGTATTTT.

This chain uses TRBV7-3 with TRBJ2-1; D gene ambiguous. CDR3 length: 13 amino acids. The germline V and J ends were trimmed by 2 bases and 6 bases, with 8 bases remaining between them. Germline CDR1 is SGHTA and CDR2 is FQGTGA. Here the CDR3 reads CASSLWVGNEQFF. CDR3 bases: TGTGCCAGCAGCTTATGGGTGGGCAATGAGCAGTTCTTC.

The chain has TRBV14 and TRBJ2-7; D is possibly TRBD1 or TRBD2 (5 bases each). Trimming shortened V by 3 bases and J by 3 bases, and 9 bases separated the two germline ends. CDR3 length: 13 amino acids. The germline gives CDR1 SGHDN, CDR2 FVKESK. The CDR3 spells CASSQGRGYEQYF. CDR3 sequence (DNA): TGTGCCAGCAGCCAGGGACGGGGCTACGAGCAGTACTTC.

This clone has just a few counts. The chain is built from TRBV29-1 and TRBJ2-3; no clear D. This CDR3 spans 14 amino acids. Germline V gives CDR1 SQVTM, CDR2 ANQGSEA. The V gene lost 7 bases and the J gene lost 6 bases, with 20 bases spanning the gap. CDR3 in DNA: TGCAGCGCCGCCCGCACCGTAGGGCCTGATACGCAGTATTTT. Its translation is CSAARTVGPDTQYF.

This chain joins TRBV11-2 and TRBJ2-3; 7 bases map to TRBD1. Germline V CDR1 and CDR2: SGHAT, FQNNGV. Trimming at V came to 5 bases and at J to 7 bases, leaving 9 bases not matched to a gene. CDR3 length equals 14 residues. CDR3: CASSQRQGSNTQYF. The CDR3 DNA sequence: TGTGCCAGCAGCCAACGACAGGGTAGTAATACGCAGTATTTT.

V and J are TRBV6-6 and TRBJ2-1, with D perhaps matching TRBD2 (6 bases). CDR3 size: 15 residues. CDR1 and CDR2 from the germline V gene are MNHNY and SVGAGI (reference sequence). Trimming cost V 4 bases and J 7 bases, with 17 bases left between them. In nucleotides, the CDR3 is TGTGCCAGCAGTTTCAGGCGGGATTCCGGGAATGAGCAGTTCTTC. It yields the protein CASSFRRDSGNEQFF.

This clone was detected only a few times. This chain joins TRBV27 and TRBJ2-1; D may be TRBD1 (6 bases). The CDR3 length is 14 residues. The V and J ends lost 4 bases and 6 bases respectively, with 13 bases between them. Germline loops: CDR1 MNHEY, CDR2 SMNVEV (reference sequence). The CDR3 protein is CASSWERGSNEQFF. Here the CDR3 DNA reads TGTGCCAGCAGTTGGGAGAGGGGGTCCAATGAGCAGTTCTTC.